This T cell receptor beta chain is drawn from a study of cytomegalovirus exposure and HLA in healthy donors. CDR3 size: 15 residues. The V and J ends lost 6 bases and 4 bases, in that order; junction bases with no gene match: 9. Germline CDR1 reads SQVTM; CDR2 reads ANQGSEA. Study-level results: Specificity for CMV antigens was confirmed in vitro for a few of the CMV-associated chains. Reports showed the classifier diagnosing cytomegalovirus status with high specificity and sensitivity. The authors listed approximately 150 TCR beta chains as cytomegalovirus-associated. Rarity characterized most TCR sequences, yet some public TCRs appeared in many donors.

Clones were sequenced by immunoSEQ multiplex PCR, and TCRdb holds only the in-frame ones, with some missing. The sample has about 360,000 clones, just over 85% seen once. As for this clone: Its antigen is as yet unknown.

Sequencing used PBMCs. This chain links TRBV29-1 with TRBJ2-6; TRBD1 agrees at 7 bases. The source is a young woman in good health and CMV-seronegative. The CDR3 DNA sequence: TGCAGCGTCGTGGACAGGCGACCAGGGGCCAACGTCCTGACTTTC. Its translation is CSVVDRRPGANVLTF.